These 5 T cell receptor beta chains originate from one sample sequenced in a study of blood T cell repertoires in COVID-19. Produced via immunoSEQ multiplex PCR; TCRdb's table is partial and in-frame only. The data contain 150,000 to 200,000 clones, roughly 80% of them singletons. The specimen was peripheral blood. These receptors all come from a woman in her sixties or seventies with COVID-19, enrolled during active disease.

The chain uses TRBV2 and TRBJ2-2; the D gene is possibly TRBD1 (5 bases). The germline V and J ends were trimmed by 10 bases and 5 bases, with 14 bases remaining between them. This CDR3 has 13 residues. Germline-derived CDR1 and CDR2 are SNHLY and FYNNEI. CDR3 region: CATRKGQTGELFF. CDR3 DNA sequence: TGTGCCACCAGAAAGGGGCAAACCGGGGAGCTGTTTTTT. The full variable domain, in which reference TRBV2 and TRBJ2-2 provide the parts outside the CDR3, is EPEVTQTPSHQVTQMGQEVILRCVPISNHLYFYWYRQILGQKVEFLVSFYNNEISEKSEIFDDQFSVERPDGSNFTLKIRSTKLEDSAMYFCATRKGQTGELFFGEGSRLTVL.

This clone occurred once. This chain joins TRBV7-2 and TRBJ1-6; D gene ambiguous. The germline gives CDR1 SGHTA, CDR2 FQGNSA. The CDR3 is 15 amino acids. Trimming took 1 base from V and 6 from J, leaving 10 bases between them. The CDR3 DNA reads as TGTGCCAGCAGCTTAGGGCAGGACTTTAATTCACCCCTCCACTTT. Its protein product is CASSLGQDFNSPLHF.

This clone was detected once. The V and J genes are TRBV11-2 and TRBJ2-7; D call uncertain. The germline V gene has CDR1 SGHAT and CDR2 FQNNGV. V was pared by 2 bases and J by 1 base, with 9 bases between. CDR3 length: 14 residues. The CDR3 loop is CASSLLKESYEQYF. The CDR3 region has the DNA TGTGCCAGCAGCTTATTGAAGGAGTCCTACGAGCAGTACTTC. Drawing the rest from reference TRBV11-2 and TRBJ2-7, the complete variable domain is EAGVAQSPRYKIIEKRQSVAFWCNPISGHATLYWYQQILGQGPKLLIQFQNNGVVDDSQLPKDRFSAERLKGVDSTLKIQPAKLEDSAVYLCASSLLKESYEQYFGPGTRLTVT.

This clone was seen more than once but under ten times. V usage is TRBV5-1 and J usage is TRBJ1-1; D call uncertain. Between the trimmed V and J ends, which lost 1 base and 2 bases, there was a span of 12 bases. Germline CDR1 is SGHRS and CDR2 is YFSETQ. The CDR3 is 15 amino acids. Here the CDR3 DNA reads TGCGCCAGCAGCTTGAGTGGATCAGGTAACACTGAAGCTTTCTTT. Protein: CASSLSGSGNTEAFF.

The V call is TRBV7-8, the J call TRBJ2-2; a weak D match, TRBD2 (5 bases). CDR1 is SGHVS and CDR2 is FQNEAQ in the germline V gene. The V and J ends lost 1 base and 6 bases respectively, with 9 bases between them. The CDR3 consists of 14 residues. In DNA form, the CDR3 reads TGTGCCAGCAGCTTAGATCTGGGAGCCGGGGAGCTGTTTTTT. Translation: CASSLDLGAGELFF.